Listed below are T cell receptor beta chains from one sample, sequenced in a study of blood T cell repertoires in COVID-19. TCRdb's table, derived via immunoSEQ multiplex PCR, lists solely in-frame clones and lacks some. The sample holds some 130,000 clones; 81% are singletons and the top ten take roughly 8.1%. Sequencing was performed on peripheral blood. These receptors were collected from a woman in her fifties or sixties with active or convalescent COVID-19. The CDR3 runs from the conserved cysteine through the conserved F or W. Fields, in order: V gene, clone size, D gene, J gene, CDR3 DNA, CDR3 protein. A D gene is named only where the DNA matches it firmly. Only part of the rows carry a size: once, few, many, or a class if the clone is expanded.

TRBV5-1	-	TRBD1	TRBJ1-1	TGCGCCAGCAGCTTGGAACAGACAGGGACCACTGAAGCTTTCTTT	CASSLEQTGTTEAFF
TRBV9	-	TRBD1	TRBJ1-2	TGTGCCAGCAGCCCGATGGACAGGATTAAGGACGGCTACACCTTC	CASSPMDRIKDGYTF
TRBV21-1	-	-	TRBJ1-2	TGTGCCGGCGAGACAGTGTATGGCTACACCTTC	CAGETVYGYTF
TRBV5-1	-	-	TRBJ2-5	TGCGCCAGCAGCCGAAGCGTGGGGGGGCTTAAGACCCAGTACTTC	CASSRSVGGLKTQYF
TRBV7-2	-	TRBD2	TRBJ2-7	TGTGCCAGCAGCCAAACTAGCGGGAGCTCCTACGAGCAGTACTTC	CASSQTSGSSYEQYF
TRBV27	-	-	TRBJ2-7	TGTGCCAGCAGTACGGCGGCCCTGAATTCCTACGAGCAGTACTTC	CASSTAALNSYEQYF
TRBV29-1	-	-	TRBJ1-1	TGCAGCGTTGTTCGCTTTGGGGGGAGGGCTGAAGCTTTCTTT	CSVVRFGGRAEAFF
TRBV10-3	few	TRBD1	TRBJ1-1	TGTGCCATCCCGAGGGAAGGGGGCATGAACACTGAAGCTTTCTTT	CAIPREGGMNTEAFF
TRBV29-1	-	-	TRBJ1-2	TGCAGCGTTGAAACGGGGTTCCATGGCTACACCTTC	CSVETGFHGYTF
TRBV19	-	-	TRBJ1-5	TGTGCCAGTAGTACGACGACGGTAGGGACTCGCAATCAGCCCCAGCATTTT	CASSTTTVGTRNQPQHF
TRBV27	-	-	TRBJ2-2	TGTGCCAGCAGTCATAACACCGGGGAGCTGTTTTTT	CASSHNTGELFF
TRBV5-1	few	-	TRBJ1-2	TGCGCCAGCACCTTCACCTCAGGGGAGCATGGCTACACCTTC	CASTFTSGEHGYTF
TRBV19	-	TRBD2	TRBJ2-2	TGTGCCAGTACCAAGGGAATAGCGGGAGGGAGGAACACCGGGGAGCTGTTTTTT	CASTKGIAGGRNTGELFF
TRBV27	-	-	TRBJ1-5	TGTGCCAGCAGTCCGTGGGGGGTGCAGCCCCAGCATTTT	CASSPWGVQPQHF
TRBV6-5	-	-	TRBJ2-3	TGTGCCAGCAGTTACTCCAGGGGATCAGATACGCAGTATTTT	CASSYSRGSDTQYF
TRBV6-5	-	-	TRBJ2-5	TGTGCCAGCAGTTACTCAACAGGGCGCCAAGAGACCCAGTACTTC	CASSYSTGRQETQYF
TRBV28	-	TRBD1	TRBJ1-2	TGTGCCAGCAAGCTCGGGACAGGGTCCGACCTTACGGGCTACACCTTC	CASKLGTGSDLTGYTF
TRBV4-3	few	TRBD1	TRBJ1-5	TGCGCCAGCAGCCAATACGGGACAGGTGATCAGCCCCAGCATTTT	CASSQYGTGDQPQHF
TRBV25-1	-	-	TRBJ1-1	TGTGCCAGCAGTGAATATAGCTCCAAGAACACTGAAGCTTTCTTT	CASSEYSSKNTEAFF
TRBV18	-	TRBD2	TRBJ2-3	TGTGCCAGCTCACCGCTGTTAGCGGGAGGCACAGATACGCAGTATTTT	CASSPLLAGGTDTQYF
TRBV21-1	-	-	TRBJ2-3	TGTGCCAGCAGCAAGAAACAGGGGGGACCCACAGATACGCAGTATTTT	CASSKKQGGPTDTQYF
TRBV19	few	-	TRBJ2-6	TGTGCCAGTAGTCCTCCGGGGGCTGGGGCCAACGTCCTGACTTTC	CASSPPGAGANVLTF
TRBV11-2	-	TRBD1	TRBJ1-4	TGTGCCAGCAGCTTGGCAGGGGGCCGAGAAAAACTGTTTTTT	CASSLAGGREKLFF
TRBV10-3	-	-	TRBJ2-7	TGTGCCATCAGGGGGGCTCTAGCGGCTGACGAGCAGTACTTC	CAIRGALAADEQYF
TRBV11-2	-	-	TRBJ1-1	TGTGCCAGCAGCTTAGGCGACTTTGCGAACACTGAAGCTTTCTTT	CASSLGDFANTEAFF
TRBV5-4	-	TRBD2	TRBJ2-1	TGTGCCAGCACAACCCAAGGACTAGTTGACAATGAGCAGTTCTTC	CASTTQGLVDNEQFF
TRBV27	once	TRBD2	TRBJ2-1	TGTGCCAGCAGTTCCCACTTCTCCGGGACTAGCGGGAGTAATGAGCAGTTCTTC	CASSSHFSGTSGSNEQFF
TRBV7-9	-	-	TRBJ1-1	TGTGCCAGCAGAAGGATGGCGGTGAACACTGAAGCTTTCTTT	CASRRMAVNTEAFF
TRBV9	-	-	TRBJ2-1	TGTGCCAGTACTCCGAGCTCCTACAATGAGCAGTTCTTC	CASTPSSYNEQFF
TRBV5-6	-	-	TRBJ1-2	TGTGCCAGCAGCCCGAGGAAGAACTATGGCTACACCTTC	CASSPRKNYGYTF
TRBV9	-	-	TRBJ2-2	TGTGCCAGCAGCTCCCGGACTGGCACCGGGGAGCTGTTTTTT	CASSSRTGTGELFF
TRBV4-1	-	TRBD1	TRBJ2-7	TGCGCCAGCAGCCAACGATCAGGGGGCGCGTACGAGCAGTACTTC	CASSQRSGGAYEQYF
TRBV7-8	-	TRBD1	TRBJ1-1	TGTGCCAGCAGCCCTCCTGAAACAGGGGTGGCTGAAGCTTTCTTT	CASSPPETGVAEAFF
TRBV24-1	-	TRBD1	TRBJ1-2	TGTGCCACCAGTGATGGGACAGTATCGCTTGGCTACACCTTC	CATSDGTVSLGYTF
TRBV18	-	TRBD2	TRBJ2-2	TGTGCCAGCTCACCACCGGGGAGGGAGAACGGCGGGGAGCTGTTTTTT	CASSPPGRENGGELFF
TRBV29-1	once	-	TRBJ2-1	TGCAGCGTGACAGAGGTCCCCTACAATGAGCAGTTCTTC	CSVTEVPYNEQFF
TRBV5-8	once	-	TRBJ2-2	TGTGCCAGCAGCTTCGGTGGGGGGGCCCCCGGGGAGCTGTTTTTT	CASSFGGGAPGELFF
TRBV7-8	-	TRBD1	TRBJ2-5	TGTGCCAGCAGCGCTGCCGGGACAGGGATCCAAGAGACCCAGTACTTC	CASSAAGTGIQETQYF
TRBV11-2	-	-	TRBJ2-4	TGTGCCAGCAGCCCCCTTCGGGCCAAAAACATTCAGTACTTC	CASSPLRAKNIQYF
TRBV18	-	TRBD2	TRBJ2-7	TGTGCCAGCTCACCAATGCAGTCGACTAGCGGGGTTTACTACGAGCAGTACTTC	CASSPMQSTSGVYYEQYF
TRBV5-1	-	-	TRBJ1-4	TGCGCCAGCAGCTTAGTGGGGGCGGATGAAAAACTGTTTTTT	CASSLVGADEKLFF
TRBV12-3/TRBV12-4	-	-	TRBJ1-1	TGTGCCAGCAGTTTGAAGCTGAACACTGAAGCTTTCTTT	CASSLKLNTEAFF
TRBV5-1	-	TRBD2	TRBJ2-5	TGCGCCAGCAGCCAGATCACGGGGGGGATAAGAGTGACCCAGTACTTC	CASSQITGGIRVTQYF